This entry features one T cell receptor (beta chain) sequence. What it binds is unknown. The PCR made use of 60 Vbeta and 13 Jbeta primers. Repertoires were generated with immunoSEQ multiplex PCR, while TCRdb's copy carries only in-frame clones and drops some. Among 180,000 or so clones listed, around 80% were seen once. The data stem from a study of cytomegalovirus exposure and HLA in healthy donors. General study findings and limits: An assumption of roughly uniform sequencing depth across donors underlay the presence/absence analyses. Listed as cytomegalovirus-associated were around 160 TCR beta chains.

The germline V gene has CDR1 SGHNT and CDR2 YYREEE (reference sequence). V was pared by 2 bases and J by 9 bases, with 14 bases between. CDR3 length equals 13 residues. The sample comprised PBMCs. The receptor was derived from a female donor in good health and CMV-seronegative. V usage is TRBV5-4 and J usage is TRBJ1-1, with D tentatively TRBD1 (5 bases). This CDR3 reads CASSLLQGKKAFF. The CDR3 bases are TGTGCCAGCAGCTTACTCCAGGGAAAGAAAGCTTTCTTT.